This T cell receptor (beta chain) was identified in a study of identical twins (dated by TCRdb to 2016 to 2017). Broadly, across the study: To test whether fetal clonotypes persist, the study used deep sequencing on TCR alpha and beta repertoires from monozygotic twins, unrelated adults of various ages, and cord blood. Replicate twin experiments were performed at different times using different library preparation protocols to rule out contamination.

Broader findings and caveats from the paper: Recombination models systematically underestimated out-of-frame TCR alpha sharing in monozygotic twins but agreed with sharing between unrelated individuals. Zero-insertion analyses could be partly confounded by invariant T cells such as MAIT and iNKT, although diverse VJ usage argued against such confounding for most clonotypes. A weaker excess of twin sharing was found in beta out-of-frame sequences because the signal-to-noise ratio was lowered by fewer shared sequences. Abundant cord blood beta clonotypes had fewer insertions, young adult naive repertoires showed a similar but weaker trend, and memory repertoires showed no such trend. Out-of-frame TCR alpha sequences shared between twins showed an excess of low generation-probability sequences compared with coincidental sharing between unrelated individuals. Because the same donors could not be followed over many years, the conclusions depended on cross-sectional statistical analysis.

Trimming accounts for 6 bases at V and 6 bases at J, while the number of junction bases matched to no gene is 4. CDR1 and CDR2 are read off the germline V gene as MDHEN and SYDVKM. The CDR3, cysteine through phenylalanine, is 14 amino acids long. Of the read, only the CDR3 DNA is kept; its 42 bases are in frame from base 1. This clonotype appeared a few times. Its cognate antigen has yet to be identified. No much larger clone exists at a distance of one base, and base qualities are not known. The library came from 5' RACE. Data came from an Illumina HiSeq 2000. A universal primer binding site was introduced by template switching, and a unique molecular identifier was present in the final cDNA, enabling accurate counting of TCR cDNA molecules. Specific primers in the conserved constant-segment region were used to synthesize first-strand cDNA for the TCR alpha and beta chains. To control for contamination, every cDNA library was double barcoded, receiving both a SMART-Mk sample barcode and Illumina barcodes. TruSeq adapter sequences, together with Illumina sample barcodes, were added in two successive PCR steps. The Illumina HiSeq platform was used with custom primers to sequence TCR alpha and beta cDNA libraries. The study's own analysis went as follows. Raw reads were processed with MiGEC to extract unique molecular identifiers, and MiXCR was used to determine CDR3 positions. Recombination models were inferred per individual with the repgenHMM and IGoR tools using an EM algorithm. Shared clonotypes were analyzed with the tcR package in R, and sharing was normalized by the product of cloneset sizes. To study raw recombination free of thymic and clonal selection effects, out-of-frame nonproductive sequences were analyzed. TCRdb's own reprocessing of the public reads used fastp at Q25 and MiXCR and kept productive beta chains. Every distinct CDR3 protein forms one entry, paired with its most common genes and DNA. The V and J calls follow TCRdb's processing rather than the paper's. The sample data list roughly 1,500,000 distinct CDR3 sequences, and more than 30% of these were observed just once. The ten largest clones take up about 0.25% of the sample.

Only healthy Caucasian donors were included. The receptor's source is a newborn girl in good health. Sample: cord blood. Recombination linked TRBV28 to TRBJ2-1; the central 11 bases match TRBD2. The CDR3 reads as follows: CASSHSGRVNEQFF. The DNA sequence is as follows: TGTGCCAGCAGCCATAGCGGGAGGGTCAATGAGCAGTTCTTC.